The present TCR beta chain was sequenced within a study of blood T cell repertoires in COVID-19 (dated by TCRdb to 2020 to 2022). A note on the overall study: Collaborator samples came from the United States, Italy and Spain and covered acute and convalescent phases of COVID-19. The material from the prospective study consisted of cDNA or gDNA derived from T cells, B-cell-depleted T cells, or PBMCs. The dataset comprised deeply sampled blood TCRbeta repertoires from subjects exposed to, actively infected with, or recovered from COVID-19. The repertoires were released in a freely available public database intended as a resource for research on the immune response to SARS-CoV-2. Samples came from the ongoing ImmuneRACE study (first 160 participants) plus 1,254 subjects from 6 global collaborators. The sample metadata nearly always contained a de-identified subject ID, COVID-19 status, age in years and sex. Where HLA class I and class II types were available, the types were taken from metadata supplied by the sample provider, not from assay-based typing. Overall results and qualifications from the work: Clinical and demographic metadata were provided uncurated, with the amount varying by source and participant.

TCRbeta CDR3 regions were amplified from genomic DNA using the immunoSEQ Assay, a bias-controlled multiplex PCR. The source study handled its data this way. The number of nucleated cells in each sample was estimated by amplification of reference gene primers within the assay. To quantify the absolute abundance of each unique TCRbeta CDR3 rearrangement, sequence reads were collapsed and filtered. For each sample, productive Simpson clonality was calculated by taking the square root of Simpson's diversity index across productive rearrangements. What TCRdb holds here is the immuneACCESS table cut down to in-frame rearrangements. Part of the clones is not present; checked against another copy, under half of the missing clones reflect an unresolved V gene, and the others are unexplained. V, J and clone size are those of that table, while D and trimming were read from the DNA. Within this sample are about 170,000 clones, with roughly 80% of them counted one time only. Clones ranked in the top ten supply under 4.5% of the sample.

Including the terminal cysteine and phenylalanine, the CDR3 comprises 14 residues. Only CDR3 DNA remains: 42 bases, in frame from the first base. For CDR1 and CDR2, the germline V gene (reference sequence) lists SEHNR and FQNEAQ. A distance of 17 bases separates the germline ends of V and J, which lose 5 bases and 7 bases respectively. Enrolling through a virtual design, the prospective study's participants ranged in age from roughly 18 to 89 years and lived across about two dozen United States geographic areas. Cohort assignment in the prospective study relied on participant-reported clinical history from a screening survey and a study questionnaire. ImmuneRACE Cohort 3 recovered participants were defined by two consecutive negative NP/OP PCR tests, healthcare professional clearance, or symptom resolution. In the prospective study, whole blood, serum and a nasopharyngeal or oropharyngeal swab were collected from each participant by mobile phlebotomists. Additional blood draws and questionnaires over a 2-month period could optionally be provided by prospective study participants. Before DNA extraction, blood samples from the prospective study were shipped at room temperature or frozen.

Worth noting for this clone: No cognate antigen has been identified for it. Base-call qualities are not available, and no considerably larger clone is one nucleotide away.

This receptor chain uses TRBV7-9 and TRBJ1-2, with an unclear D gene assignment. Sequencing used PBMCs or T cells enriched from blood (not recorded which). This receptor was taken from a woman between 50 and 59 years old who had recovered from COVID-19. The nucleotides are TGTGCCAGCAGCCTAAACGTGCGGCCGGTTGGCTACACCTTC. It is translated as CASSLNVRPVGYTF.